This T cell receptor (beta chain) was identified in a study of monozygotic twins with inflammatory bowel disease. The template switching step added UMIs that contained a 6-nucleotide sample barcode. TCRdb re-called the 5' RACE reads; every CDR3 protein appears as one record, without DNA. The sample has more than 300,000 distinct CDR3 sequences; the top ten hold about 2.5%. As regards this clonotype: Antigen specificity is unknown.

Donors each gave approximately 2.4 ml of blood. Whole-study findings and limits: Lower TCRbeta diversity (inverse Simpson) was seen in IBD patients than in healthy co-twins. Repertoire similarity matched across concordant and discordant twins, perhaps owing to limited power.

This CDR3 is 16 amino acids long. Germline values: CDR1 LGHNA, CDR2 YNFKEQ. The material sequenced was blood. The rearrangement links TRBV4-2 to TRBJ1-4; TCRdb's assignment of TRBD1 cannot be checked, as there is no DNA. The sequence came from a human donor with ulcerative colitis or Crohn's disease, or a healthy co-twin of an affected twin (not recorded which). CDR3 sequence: CASSQDLWDSNEKLFF.